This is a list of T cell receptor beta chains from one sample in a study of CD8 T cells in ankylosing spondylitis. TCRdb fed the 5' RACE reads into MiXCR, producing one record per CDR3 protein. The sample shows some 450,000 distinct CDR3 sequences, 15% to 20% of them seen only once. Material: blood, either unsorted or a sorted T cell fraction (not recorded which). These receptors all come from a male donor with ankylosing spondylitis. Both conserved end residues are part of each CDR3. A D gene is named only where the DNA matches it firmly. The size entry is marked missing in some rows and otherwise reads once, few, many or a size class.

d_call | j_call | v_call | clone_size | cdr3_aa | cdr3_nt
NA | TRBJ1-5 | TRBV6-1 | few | CASSVTGTNQPQHF | TGTGCCAGCAGTGTGACAGGTACCAATCAGCCCCAGCATTTT
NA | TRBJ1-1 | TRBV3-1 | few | CASSQGGRAKNTEAFF | TGTGCCAGCAGCCAAGGGGGTCGGGCAAAGAACACTGAAGCTTTCTTT
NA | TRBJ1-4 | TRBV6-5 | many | CASSYQAATTNEKLFF | TGTGCCAGCAGTTACCAAGCCGCGACAACTAATGAAAAACTGTTTTTT
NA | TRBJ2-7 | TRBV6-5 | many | CASSYKYTFPYEQYF | TGTGCCAGCAGTTACAAGTACACTTTTCCCTACGAGCAGTACTTC
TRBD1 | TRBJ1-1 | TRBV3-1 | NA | CASSRTGGYTEAFF | TGTGCCAGCAGCCGGACAGGGGGTTACACTGAAGCTTTCTTT
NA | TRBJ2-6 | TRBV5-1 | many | CASSSGGHSGANVLTF | TGCGCCAGCAGCTCTGGGGGCCACTCTGGGGCCAACGTCCTGACTTTC
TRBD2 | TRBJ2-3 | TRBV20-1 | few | CSASQGTSGPGSADTQYF | TGCAGTGCCAGCCAGGGGACTAGCGGCCCCGGGAGCGCAGATACGCAGTATTTT
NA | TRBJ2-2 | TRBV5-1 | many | CASTPRAGTGELFF | TGCGCCAGCACCCCCCGAGCGGGCACCGGGGAGCTGTTTTTT
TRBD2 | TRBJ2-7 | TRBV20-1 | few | CSAPPLAGPSYEQYF | TGCAGTGCTCCCCCACTAGCGGGGCCATCCTACGAGCAGTACTTC
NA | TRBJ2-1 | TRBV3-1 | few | CASSQGPVAEQFF | TGTGCCAGCAGCCAAGGCCCCGTGGCTGAGCAGTTCTTC
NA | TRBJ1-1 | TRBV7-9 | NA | CASSRHGQTNTEAFF | TGTGCCAGCAGTCGTCACGGACAGACTAACACTGAAGCTTTCTTT
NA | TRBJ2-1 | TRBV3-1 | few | CASSQLGGHEQFF | TGTGCCAGCAGCCAACTGGGGGGGCATGAGCAGTTCTTC
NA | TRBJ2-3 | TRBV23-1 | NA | CASSQSEAPPDTQYF | TGCGCCAGCAGTCAATCGGAGGCCCCCCCAGATACGCAGTATTTT
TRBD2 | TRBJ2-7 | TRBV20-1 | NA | CSARVSPWSGTYEQYF | TGCAGTGCTAGAGTTTCCCCTTGGAGCGGGACTTACGAGCAGTACTTC
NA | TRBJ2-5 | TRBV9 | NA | CASSVAPGLGKRKETQYF | TGTGCCAGCAGCGTAGCCCCGGGACTGGGGAAACGAAAAGAGACCCAGTACTTC
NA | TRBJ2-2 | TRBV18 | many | CASSPMGASNTGELFF | TGTGCCAGCTCACCAATGGGGGCCTCGAACACCGGGGAGCTGTTTTTT
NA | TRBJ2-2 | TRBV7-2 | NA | CASSSYRVGELFF | TGTGCCAGCAGTTCTTACCGGGTCGGGGAGCTGTTTTTT
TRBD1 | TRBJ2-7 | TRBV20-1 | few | CSASNRGSYEQYF | TGCAGTGCTAGCAACAGGGGCTCCTACGAGCAGTACTTC
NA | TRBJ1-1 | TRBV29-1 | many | CSVDVGGVGTEAFF | TGCAGCGTTGACGTCGGGGGGGTAGGGACTGAAGCTTTCTTT
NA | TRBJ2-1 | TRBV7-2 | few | CASSSQDPGEQFF | TGTGCCAGCAGCTCCCAGGACCCGGGTGAGCAGTTCTTC
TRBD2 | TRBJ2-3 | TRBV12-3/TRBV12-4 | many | CASSLSGVGTDTQYF | TGTGCCAGCAGTTTAAGCGGGGTGGGCACAGATACGCAGTATTTT
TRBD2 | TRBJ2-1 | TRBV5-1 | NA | CASSFSGSPYNEQFF | TGCGCCAGCAGCTTTAGCGGGAGTCCCTACAATGAGCAGTTCTTC
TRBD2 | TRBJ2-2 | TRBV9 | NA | CASSVEAGGNRELFF | TGTGCCAGCAGCGTTGAAGCGGGAGGGAATAGGGAGCTGTTTTTT
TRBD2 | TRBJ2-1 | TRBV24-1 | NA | CATSDSPLAGGDNEQFF | TGTGCCACCAGTGATTCACCTTTAGCGGGAGGGGACAATGAGCAGTTCTTC
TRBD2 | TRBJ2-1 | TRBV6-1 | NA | CASSPRGSGGPGEQFF | TGTGCCAGCAGTCCCCGTGGGTCGGGAGGGCCCGGTGAGCAGTTCTTC
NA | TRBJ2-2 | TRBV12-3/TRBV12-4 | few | CANKFGATGELFF | TGTGCCAACAAATTTGGAGCGACCGGGGAGCTGTTTTTT
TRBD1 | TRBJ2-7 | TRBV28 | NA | CASIGDRVYEQYF | TGTGCCAGCATTGGGGACAGGGTCTACGAGCAGTACTTC
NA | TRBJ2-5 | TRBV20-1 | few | CSARGRGPQETQYF | TGCAGTGCTAGAGGGCGAGGACCCCAAGAGACCCAGTACTTC
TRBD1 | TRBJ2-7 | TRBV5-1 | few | CASSLGDRVSYEQYF | TGCGCCAGCAGCTTGGGTGACAGGGTCTCCTACGAGCAGTACTTC
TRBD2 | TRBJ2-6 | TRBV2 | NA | CASSQLAAGANDLTF | TGTGCCAGCAGCCAACTAGCGGCTGGGGCCAACGACCTGACTTTC
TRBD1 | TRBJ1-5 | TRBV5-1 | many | CASSLEGGPNQPQHF | TGCGCCAGCAGCTTGGAAGGGGGCCCCAATCAGCCCCAGCATTTT
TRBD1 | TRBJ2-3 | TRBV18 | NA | CASSPAKGARDTQYF | TGTGCCAGCTCACCGGCAAAGGGGGCCCGAGATACGCAGTATTTT
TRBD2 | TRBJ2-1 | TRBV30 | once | CAWSPASGKLEQFF | TGTGCCTGGAGTCCAGCTAGCGGGAAGCTTGAGCAGTTCTTC
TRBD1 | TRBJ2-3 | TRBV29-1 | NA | CSSQTGGSDTQYF | TGCAGCTCGCAGACAGGGGGCTCAGATACGCAGTATTTT
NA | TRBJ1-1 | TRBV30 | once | CAWARHQSEAFF | TGTGCCTGGGCCAGGCATCAATCTGAAGCTTTCTTT
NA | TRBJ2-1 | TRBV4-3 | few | CASSQDYIPKLDAGGNEQFF | TGCGCCAGCAGCCAAGATTATATTCCGAAATTGGACGCCGGGGGCAATGAGCAGTTCTTC
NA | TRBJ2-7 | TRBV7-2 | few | CASSRDFPTSYEQYF | TGTGCCAGCAGCAGGGACTTCCCCACCTCCTACGAGCAGTACTTC
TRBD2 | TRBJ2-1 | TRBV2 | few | CASREGLAAYNEQFF | TGTGCCAGCAGGGAGGGACTAGCGGCTTACAATGAGCAGTTCTTC
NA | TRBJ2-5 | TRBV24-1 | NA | CATSDRALADLNF | TGTGCCACCAGTGATCGCGCGCTGGCTGACCTGAACTTC
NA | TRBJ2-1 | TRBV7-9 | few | CASSLAGF | TGTGCCAGCAGCTTAGCGGGGTTC
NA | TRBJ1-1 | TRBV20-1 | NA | CSARSRTGSFF | TGCAGTGCTAGATCTCGGACCGGGTCTTTCTTT
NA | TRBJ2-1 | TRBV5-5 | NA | CASSWAYEQFF | TGTGCCAGCAGCTGGGCCTATGAGCAGTTCTTC
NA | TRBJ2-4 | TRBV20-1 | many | CSARGGTNQNIQYF | TGCAGTGCTAGAGGTGGGACAAACCAAAACATTCAGTACTTC
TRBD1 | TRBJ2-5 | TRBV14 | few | CASSPRQGSMETQYF | TGTGCCAGCAGCCCAAGACAGGGTTCGATGGAGACCCAGTACTTC
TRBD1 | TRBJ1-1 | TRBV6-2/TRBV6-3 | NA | CASNYGTGGAGGTEAFF | TGTGCCAGCAACTATGGGACAGGGGGCGCGGGAGGAACTGAAGCTTTCTTT
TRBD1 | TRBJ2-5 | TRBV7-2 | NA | CASSFRDRGPQETQYF | TGTGCCAGCAGCTTCCGGGACAGGGGGCCTCAAGAGACCCAGTACTTC
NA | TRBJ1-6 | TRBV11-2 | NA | CASSAPGSIAYNSPLHF | TGTGCCAGCAGCGCCCCTGGGTCGATCGCCTATAATTCACCCCTCCACTTT
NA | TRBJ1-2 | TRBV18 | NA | CASSPLLGGADGYTF | TGTGCCAGCTCACCGCTGCTTGGTGGGGCTGATGGCTACACCTTC
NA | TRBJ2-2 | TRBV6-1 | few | CASRGFRPNTGELFF | TGTGCCAGCAGGGGTTTCCGCCCGAACACCGGGGAGCTGTTTTTT
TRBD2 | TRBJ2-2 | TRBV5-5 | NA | CASSPYGAGAGELFF | TGTGCCAGCAGCCCCTACGGAGCGGGAGCCGGGGAGCTGTTTTTT
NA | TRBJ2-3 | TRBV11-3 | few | CASSLDLGGNTQYF | TGTGCCAGCAGCTTAGATCTAGGGGGAAATACGCAGTATTTT
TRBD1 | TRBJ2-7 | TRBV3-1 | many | CASSQGQGTYEQYF | TGTGCCAGCAGCCAGGGACAGGGGACCTACGAGCAGTACTTC
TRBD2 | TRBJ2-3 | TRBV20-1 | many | CSARGLTSGSPDTQYF | TGCAGTGCTAGAGGCCTGACTAGCGGGAGCCCAGATACGCAGTATTTT